This TCR beta chain was obtained from a study of shared clonotypes between healthy human individuals. The CDR3 spans 15 residues. J gave up 10 bases and V 3 bases, and 12 bases lay outside the gene matches. Germline V gene sequence: CDR1 MNHEY, CDR2 SMNVEV (reference sequence). Assay used: immunoSEQ multiplex PCR; TCRdb lists only in-frame clones, some missing. This sample yields some 500,000 clones, of which around 95% are seen a single time; approximately 0.067% belongs to the top ten. The sequencing sample was made of naive CD4+ T cells sorted from blood. Subset described: CD45RA+ positively selected. V and J are TRBV27 and TRBJ2-1, with 7 bases identical to TRBD2. The receptor comes from a woman between 25 and 40 years old in good health. In DNA form, the CDR3 reads TGTGCCAGCAGTTTTGGCGGGAGTGGTGTTAACGAGCAGTTCTTC. Its protein is CASSFGGSGVNEQFF.